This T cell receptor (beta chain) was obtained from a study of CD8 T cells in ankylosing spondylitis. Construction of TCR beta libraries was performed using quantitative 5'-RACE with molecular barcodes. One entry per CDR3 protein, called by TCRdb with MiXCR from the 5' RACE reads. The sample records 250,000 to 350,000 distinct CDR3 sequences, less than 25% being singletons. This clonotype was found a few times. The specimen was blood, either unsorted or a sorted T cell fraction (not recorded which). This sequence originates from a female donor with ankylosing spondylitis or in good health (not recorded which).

CDR3 sequence reads: CASSLEHSNTEAFF. DNA of the CDR3: TGCGCCAGCAGCTTGGAACACTCGAACACTGAAGCTTTCTTT. This chain links TRBV5-1 with TRBJ1-1; no firm D call. The CDR3 runs 14 residues. Germline V gene data show CDR1 as SGHRS and CDR2 as YFSETQ. V lost 0 bases, J lost 1 base, and 7 bases lay in between. The whole variable domain, filled in from reference TRBV5-1 and TRBJ1-1, reads KAGVTQTPRYLIKTRGQQVTLSCSPISGHRSVSWYQQTPGQGLQFLFEYFSETQRNKGNFPGRFSGRQFSNSRSEMNVSTLELGDSALYLCASSLEHSNTEAFFGQGTRLTVV.